The next 24 T cell receptor beta chains were all read from a single sample in a study of OX40 agonist ivuxolimab in advanced cancers. Assay: immunoSEQ multiplex PCR; the TCRdb copy retains only in-frame clones and omits some. In the table there are roughly 74,000 clones, 92% of which are singletons. Sequencing used CD4+ or CD8+ T cells sorted from blood, obtained in a trial of the OX40 agonist ivuxolimab. The receptor source for this set is an adult with an advanced solid tumor such as melanoma, head and neck, liver or kidney cancer.

The chain couples TRBV7-2 to TRBJ2-7; D possibly matches TRBD1 or TRBD2 (5 bases each). With 3 bases removed from V and 0 bases from J, the gap between germline ends came to 12 bases. Germline lookup yields CDR1 SGHTA and CDR2 FQGNSA. The CDR3 covers 15 residues. The CDR3 loop is CASSLVPGSSYEQYF. The CDR3 DNA reads TGTGCCAGCAGCTTGGTTCCAGGGAGCTCCTACGAGCAGTACTTC.

V gene TRBV13 combines with J gene TRBJ1-6, with 7 nucleotides matching TRBD1. In germline, CDR1 is PRHDT, CDR2 FYEKMQ (reference sequence). Unmatched junction bases numbered 5, after V lost 2 bases and J lost 7 bases. The CDR3 sequence is 15 residues long. The CDR3: CASSLSQGGNSPLHF. Written as DNA, the CDR3 is TGTGCCAGCAGCTTAAGCCAGGGGGGAAATTCACCCCTCCACTTT.

This clone turned up a few times. The V gene is TRBV9, the J gene TRBJ1-6; D is possibly TRBD1 (5 bases). The V gene lost 0 bases and the J gene lost 6 bases, with 13 bases spanning the gap. Per germline, CDR1 SGDLS and CDR2 YYNGEE. The CDR3 runs to 16 residues. The DNA of the CDR3 is TGTGCCAGCAGCGTAGCTGGGACGGGACCTAATTCACCCCTCCACTTT. This codes for CASSVAGTGPNSPLHF.

The chain uses TRBV9 and TRBJ2-7; D unclear. The CDR3 sequence is 14 residues long. Germline-derived CDR1 and CDR2 are SGDLS and YYNGEE. Trimming shortened V by 0 bases and J by 3 bases, and 10 bases separated the two germline ends. CDR3: CASSVAALDYEQYF. The CDR3, as DNA: TGTGCCAGCAGCGTAGCGGCCCTTGACTACGAGCAGTACTTC.

The chain couples TRBV7-3 to TRBJ2-1; D unclear. The germline V gene encodes CDR1 SGHTA and CDR2 FQGTGA. The V gene lost 2 bases and the J gene lost 0 bases, with 11 bases spanning the gap. This CDR3 is 16 amino acids long. CDR3 DNA sequence: TGTGCCAGCAGCTTAGACGGCTCTAGCTCCTACAATGAGCAGTTCTTC. Amino acid sequence: CASSLDGSSSYNEQFF.

The V and J genes are TRBV7-3 and TRBJ2-7, with 7 nucleotides matching TRBD1. The CDR3 is 16 residues long. Losses at the gene ends were 4 bases for V and 3 bases for J; bases not matched to a gene: 12. From germline, CDR1 is SGHTA and CDR2 FQGTGA. The DNA for the CDR3 is TGTGCCAGCAGCTCAGAACCCGGGACAGCTATCTACGAGCAGTACTTC. Translation: CASSSEPGTAIYEQYF.

By proportion, this clone is large. The V gene is TRBV29-1, the J gene TRBJ2-7, with 10 bases identical to TRBD2. V lost 4 bases and J lost 7; bases outside the gene matches: 10. Per the germline V gene, CDR1 is SQVTM and CDR2 is ANQGSEA. CDR3 length: 14 residues. The CDR3 reads CSVVASGGGGEQYF. DNA for the CDR3: TGCAGCGTTGTAGCTAGCGGGGGAGGAGGAGAGCAGTACTTC.

This clone was picked up one time. The J gene is TRBJ1-5, the V gene TRBV29-1; possibly TRBD1 for D (6 bases). Trimming stripped 7 bases from V and 1 base from J, with 14 bases between. This CDR3 has 14 residues. Germline-derived CDR1 and CDR2 are SQVTM and ANQGSEA. CDR3 protein: CSAQQGGSNQPQHF. For the CDR3, the DNA is TGCAGCGCCCAACAGGGCGGGAGCAATCAGCCCCAGCATTTT. Looking up the rest from reference TRBV29-1 and TRBJ1-5 gives the full variable domain: SAVISQKPSRDICQRGTSLTIQCQVDSQVTMMFWYRQQPGQSLTLIATANQGSEATYESGFVIDKFPISRPNLTFSTLTVSNMSPEDSSIYLCSAQQGGSNQPQHFGDGTRLSIL.

This clone was observed once. This chain links TRBV7-2 with TRBJ2-7; the D gene could be TRBD1 or TRBD2 (5 bases each). Looked up from germline, CDR1 is SGHTA and CDR2 is FQGNSA. V was pared by 1 base and J by 3 bases, with 10 bases between. The CDR3 totals 14 residues. The DNA for the CDR3 is TGTGCCAGCAGCTTAGTCGGGACCAACTACGAGCAGTACTTC. It codes for CASSLVGTNYEQYF. The variable domain in full, completed from reference TRBV7-2 and TRBJ2-7, reads GAGVSQSPSNKVTEKGKDVELRCDPISGHTALYWYRQSLGQGLEFLIYFQGNSAPDKSGLPSDRFSAERTGGSVSTLTIQRTQQEDSAVYLCASSLVGTNYEQYFGPGTRLTVT.

In this sample, this clone turned up a few times. This chain joins TRBV6-5 and TRBJ1-1, with D perhaps TRBD1 (6 bases). The CDR3 length is 13 residues. Trimming took off 4 bases at V and 3 bases at J, with 9 bases between the two ends. Germline CDR1 MNHEY, CDR2 SVGAGI. CDR3 in amino acids: CASSFGTHTEAFF. CDR3 nucleotides: TGTGCCAGCAGTTTTGGGACACACACTGAAGCTTTCTTT.

The rearrangement links TRBV4-3 to TRBJ1-3, with a possible D match to TRBD1 (5 bases). The CDR3 contains 17 residues. Germline CDR1 is LGHNA and CDR2 is YSLEER. Trimming pared 4 bases from V and 6 bases from J, leaving 22 bases between. CDR3 coding DNA: TGCGCCAGCAGCCCGGGGAGGGGAACGGGACTGCTAAACACCATATATTTT. Translating it yields CASSPGRGTGLLNTIYF.

V usage is TRBV30 and J usage is TRBJ2-7; no reliable D call. This CDR3 region has 13 residues. The germline V and J ends were trimmed by 0 bases and 2 bases, with 8 bases remaining between them. Germline assignment: CDR1 GTSNPN and CDR2 SVGIG (reference sequence). The CDR3 loop reads CAWSVSVAYEQYF. CDR3 in DNA: TGTGCCTGGAGTGTAAGCGTCGCCTACGAGCAGTACTTC.

The J gene is TRBJ1-5, the V gene TRBV13; D perhaps matches TRBD1 (5 bases). CDR3 length equals 13 residues. From germline, CDR1 is PRHDT and CDR2 FYEKMQ (reference sequence). Trimming cost V 4 bases and J 2 bases, with 6 bases left between them. CDR3 amino acids: CASSSQGNQPQHF. CDR3 coding DNA: TGTGCCAGCAGCTCACAGGGCAATCAGCCCCAGCATTTT.

V gene TRBV4-1 combines with J gene TRBJ1-2; D uncertain. V lost 3 bases and J 2 bases, leaving 7 bases between the germline ends. Looked up from germline, CDR1 is MGHRA and CDR2 is YSYEKL. CDR3 length: 13 amino acids. CDR3 nucleotides: TGCGCCAGCAGCCAGACATCCAACTATGGCTACACCTTC. Protein product: CASSQTSNYGYTF.

Points on this clone: At one end, the junction sequence differs from germline, possibly due to a read error. The J gene is TRBJ1-5, the V gene TRBV5-6, with 8 bases matching TRBD1. From germline, CDR1 is SGHDT and CDR2 YYEEEE. The CDR3 contains 14 residues. The CDR3 is CASRLGDRYQPQHF. DNA for the CDR3: TGTGCCAGCAGATTGGGGGACAGGTATCAGCCCCAGCATTTT.

This clone was seen just once. The V and J genes are TRBV29-1 and TRBJ2-1; 10 bases map to TRBD1. The germline gives CDR1 SQVTM, CDR2 ANQGSEA. The ends lost 8 bases at V and 3 bases at J; junction bases unmatched: 7. The CDR3 covers 14 residues. Here the CDR3 reads CSLLGDRGYNEQFF. In nucleotides, the CDR3 is TGCAGCTTGCTCGGGGACAGGGGCTACAATGAGCAGTTCTTC.

The chain uses TRBV5-4 and TRBJ2-7; 7 bases fit TRBD1. This CDR3 has 15 residues. With V trimmed by 3 bases and J by 2 bases, 8 bases remained unmatched. The germline V gene encodes CDR1 SGHNT and CDR2 YYREEE (reference sequence). In DNA form, the CDR3 reads TGTGCCAGCAGCTCCACAGGGGTGTCGGCCTACGAGCAGTACTTC. Its translation: CASSSTGVSAYEQYF.

CDR3 protein: CASSTVAGVSNTGELFF. The CDR3 DNA reads as TGTGCCAGTAGTACTGTAGCGGGGGTATCGAACACCGGGGAGCTGTTTTTT. The V and J genes are TRBV19 and TRBJ2-2, with 9 bases matching TRBD2. The CDR3 spans 17 residues. Germline CDR1 and CDR2: LNHDA and SQIVND (reference sequence). V was pared by 4 bases and J by 0 bases, with 6 bases of the junction left unmatched.

The V and J genes are TRBV11-2 and TRBJ2-1, with TRBD2 identical over 8 bases. With 5 bases clipped from V and 4 bases from J, the junction kept 7 bases outside the gene matches. CDR1 and CDR2 (germline): SGHAT, FQNNGV. The CDR3 length is 15 residues. CDR3 sequence (DNA): TGTGCCAGCAGCGCTTTAGCGGGGTCTTACAATGAGCAGTTCTTC. Protein product: CASSALAGSYNEQFF.

The chain recombines TRBV4-1 with TRBJ1-1, with 9 bases fitting TRBD1. V gave up 3 bases and J gave up 2 bases; unmatched junction bases: 7. This CDR3 is 16 amino acids long. The germline gives CDR1 MGHRA, CDR2 YSYEKL. In DNA form, the CDR3 reads TGCGCCAGCAGCCAGTTTCCGGGACAGGGAAACACTGAAGCTTTCTTT. Its protein is CASSQFPGQGNTEAFF.

J is TRBJ2-7 and V is TRBV11-2; the D gene is possibly TRBD1 (6 bases). CDR1 is SGHAT and CDR2 is FQNNGV in the germline V gene. The CDR3 contains 16 residues. V was trimmed by 5 bases and J by 3 bases, leaving 20 bases between them. Here the CDR3 reads CASSPHSPGQLYEQYF. In nucleotides, the CDR3 is TGTGCCAGCAGCCCGCATTCCCCGGGACAACTCTACGAGCAGTACTTC.

This chain connects TRBV11-3 to TRBJ2-5; either TRBD1 or TRBD2 may supply D (5 bases each). The CDR3 consists of 15 residues. Trimming cost V 5 bases and J 2 bases, with 15 bases left between them. Germline CDR1 reads SGHNT; CDR2 reads YENEEA. The CDR3 DNA is TGTGCCAGCAGCGCCCATAGCGAGGGGCAAGAGACCCAGTACTTC. Translating gives CASSAHSEGQETQYF.

V gene TRBV2 combines with J gene TRBJ1-2, with D possibly matching TRBD1 (6 bases). The germline V and J ends were trimmed by 2 bases and 3 bases, with 13 bases remaining between them. Germline V gene lookup returns CDR1 SNHLY and CDR2 FYNNEI. This CDR3 spans 15 amino acids. The CDR3 bases are TGTGCCAGCAGTGAAACGAACAGGGAAGACTATGGCTACACCTTC. Its translation: CASSETNREDYGYTF.

This clone was observed a single time. The V gene is TRBV6-1, the J gene TRBJ1-1; D not certain. The CDR3 extends over 14 amino acids. Germline assignment: CDR1 MNHNS and CDR2 SASEGT. V lost 3 bases to trimming and J lost 1 base, with 9 bases between them. The CDR3 DNA reads as TGTGCCAGCAGTGACCTTATCGGGAACACTGAAGCTTTCTTT. It codes for CASSDLIGNTEAFF.